Included here is one T cell receptor beta chain sequence, with context. The antigen this receptor binds is unknown. No base quality information exists; no much larger clone differs at one position. TCRbeta CDR3 regions were amplified from genomic DNA using the immunoSEQ Assay, a bias-controlled multiplex PCR. Per the source publication's procedure: The number of nucleated cells in each sample was estimated by amplification of reference gene primers within the assay. Sequence reads were collapsed and filtered to measure the absolute abundance of every unique TCRbeta CDR3 rearrangement. Productive Simpson clonality was computed per sample as the square root of Simpson's diversity index over productive rearrangements. TCRdb re-hosts the immuneACCESS table, in-frame sequences only. Its copies lack some clones; in the studies checked, an unresolved V gene accounts for under half of them, and the cause for the rest is not known. V and J calls and clone size are those listed in that table; D and trimming were worked out from the DNA. Recorded for this sample are some 340,000 clones; roughly four fifths of them occurred a single time. The ten largest clones represent less than 6% of the sample.

The data are from a study of blood T cell repertoires in COVID-19 (dated by TCRdb to 2020 to 2022). About the investigation overall: Samples from collaborators originated in the United States, Italy and Spain and spanned both the acute and convalescent phases of COVID-19. The repertoires were released in a freely available public database meant as a resource for research on the immune response to SARS-CoV-2. Samples came from the ongoing ImmuneRACE study (first 160 participants) plus 1,254 subjects from 6 global collaborators. Deeply sampled blood TCRbeta repertoires from subjects exposed to, actively infected with, or recovered from COVID-19 were included in the dataset. Where HLA class I and class II types were available, the types were taken from metadata supplied by the sample provider, not from assay-based typing. The prospective study material was composed of cDNA or gDNA derived from T cells, B-cell-depleted T cells, or PBMCs. Sample metadata almost always included a de-identified subject ID, COVID-19 status, age in years and sex.

As encoded in the germline V gene, CDR1 is SNHLY while CDR2 is FYNNEI. Inclusive of the bounding cysteine and phenylalanine, the CDR3 is 14 residues long. Of the read, only the CDR3 DNA is kept; its 42 bases are in frame from base 1. V drops 3 bases and J drops 2 bases, leaving 9 bases in between. Overall study results and their limits: The quantity of clinical and demographic metadata differed by source and by participant and was supplied without curation.

Participants in the prospective study were aged 18 to 89 years, lived in 20 to 30 United States geographic areas, and enrolled through a virtual design. To assign participants to cohorts, the prospective study relied on clinical history that participants themselves reported in a screening survey and a study questionnaire. ImmuneRACE Cohort 3 recovered participants were defined by two consecutive negative NP/OP PCR tests, healthcare professional clearance, or symptom resolution. Mobile phlebotomists in the prospective study collected whole blood, serum and a nasopharyngeal or oropharyngeal swab from every participant. Additional blood draws and questionnaires over a 2-month period could optionally be provided by prospective study participants. Before DNA extraction, prospective study blood samples were shipped either frozen or at room temperature.

This receptor chain uses TRBV2 and TRBJ2-3; tentative D gene TRBD1, with 5 bases matching. Sequenced sample: PBMCs or T cells enriched from blood (not recorded which). The sequence was collected from a woman in her forties or fifties who had recovered from COVID-19. CDR3 loop: CASSEGPDTDTQYF. The sequence in DNA is TGTGCCAGCAGTGAGGGGCCCGACACAGATACGCAGTATTTT.